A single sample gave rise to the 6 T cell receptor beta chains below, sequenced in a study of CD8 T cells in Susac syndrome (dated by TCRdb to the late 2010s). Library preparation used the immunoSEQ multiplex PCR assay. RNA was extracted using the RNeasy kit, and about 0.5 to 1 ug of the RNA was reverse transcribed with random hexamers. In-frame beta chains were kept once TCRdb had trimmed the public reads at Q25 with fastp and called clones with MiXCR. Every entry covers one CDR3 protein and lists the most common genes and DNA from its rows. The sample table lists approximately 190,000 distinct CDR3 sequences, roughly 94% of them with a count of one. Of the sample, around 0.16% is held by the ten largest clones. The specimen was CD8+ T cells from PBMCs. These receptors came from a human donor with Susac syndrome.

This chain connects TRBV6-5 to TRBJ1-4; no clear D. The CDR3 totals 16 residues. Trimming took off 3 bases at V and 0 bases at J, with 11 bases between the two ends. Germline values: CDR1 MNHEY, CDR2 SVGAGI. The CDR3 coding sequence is TGTGCCAGCAGTTATTTCGGGCGTTCAACTAATGAAAAACTGTTTTTT. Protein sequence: CASSYFGRSTNEKLFF.

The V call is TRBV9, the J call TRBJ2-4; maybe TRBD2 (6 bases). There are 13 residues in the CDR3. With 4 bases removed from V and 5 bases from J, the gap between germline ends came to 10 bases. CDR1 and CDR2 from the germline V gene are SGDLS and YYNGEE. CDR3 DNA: TGTGCCAGCAGCCCGGGAGACCAAAACATTCAGTACTTC. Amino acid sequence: CASSPGDQNIQYF. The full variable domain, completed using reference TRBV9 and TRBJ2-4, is DSGVTQTPKHLITATGQRVTLRCSPRSGDLSVYWYQQSLDQGLQFLIQYYNGEERAKGNILERFSAQQFPDLHSELNLSSLELGDSALYFCASSPGDQNIQYFGAGTRLSVL.

The CDR3 loop reads CASSPDGWGYNEQFF. The CDR3 nucleotides read TGTGCCAGCAGCCCCGATGGTTGGGGATACAATGAGCAGTTCTTC. The rearrangement uses TRBV5-6 and TRBJ2-1, with D unclear. V was pared by 4 bases and J by 4 bases, with 15 bases between. This CDR3 spans 15 amino acids. Germline V lookup: CDR1 SGHDT, CDR2 YYEEEE.

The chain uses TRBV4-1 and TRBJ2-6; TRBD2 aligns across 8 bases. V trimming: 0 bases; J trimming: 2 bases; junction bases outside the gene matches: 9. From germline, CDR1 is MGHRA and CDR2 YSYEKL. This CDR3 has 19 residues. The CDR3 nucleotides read TGCGCCAGCAGCCAAGATTGGACTAGCTTATATGCTGGGGCCAACGTCCTGACTTTC. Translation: CASSQDWTSLYAGANVLTF.

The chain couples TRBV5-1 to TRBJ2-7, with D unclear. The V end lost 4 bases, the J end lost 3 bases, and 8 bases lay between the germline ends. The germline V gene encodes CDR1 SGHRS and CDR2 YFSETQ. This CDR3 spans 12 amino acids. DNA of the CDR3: TGCGCCAGCAGCCTGGACGACTACGAGCAGTACTTC. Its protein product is CASSLDDYEQYF.

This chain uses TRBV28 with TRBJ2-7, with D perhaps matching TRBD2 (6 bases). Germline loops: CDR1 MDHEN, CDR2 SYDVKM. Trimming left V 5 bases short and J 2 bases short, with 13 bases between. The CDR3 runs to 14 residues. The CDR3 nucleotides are TGTGCCAGCAGTCTCCTAGCGTCAACCTACGAGCAGTACTTC. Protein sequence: CASSLLASTYEQYF.